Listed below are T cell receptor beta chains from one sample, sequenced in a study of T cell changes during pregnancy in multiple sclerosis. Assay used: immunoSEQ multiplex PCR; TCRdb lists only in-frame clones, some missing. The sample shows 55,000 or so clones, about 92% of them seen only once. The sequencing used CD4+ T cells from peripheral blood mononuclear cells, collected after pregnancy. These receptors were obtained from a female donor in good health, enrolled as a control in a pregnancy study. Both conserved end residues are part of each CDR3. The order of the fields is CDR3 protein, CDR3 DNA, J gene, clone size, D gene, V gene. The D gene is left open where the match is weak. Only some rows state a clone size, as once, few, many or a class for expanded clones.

CASSLGQGSYGYTF	TGTGCCAGCAGTTTGGGACAGGGCTCATATGGCTACACCTTC	TRBJ1-2	.	TRBD1	TRBV28
CASTFGLAGGRRAKNIQYF	TGTGCCAGCACCTTTGGACTAGCGGGGGGGCGTAGGGCCAAAAACATTCAGTACTTC	TRBJ2-4	.	TRBD2	TRBV28
CASSLGGVSYNEQFF	TGCGCCAGCAGCTTGGGGGGAGTGTCCTACAATGAGCAGTTCTTC	TRBJ2-1	once	.	TRBV5-1
CASSARDRGEQYF	TGCGCCAGCAGCGCCCGGGACAGGGGAGAGCAGTACTTC	TRBJ2-7	.	TRBD1	TRBV5-1
CASSLGRGIDGQYF	TGTGCCAGCAGCTTGGGTCGGGGGATAGACGGGCAGTACTTC	TRBJ2-7	.	.	TRBV5-6
CASSPRVRTGEFYEQYF	TGTGCCAGCAGCCCCCGCGTGAGGACAGGGGAATTCTACGAGCAGTACTTC	TRBJ2-7	.	TRBD1	TRBV9
CASSLTADTGELFF	TGTGCCAGCAGCCTAACGGCGGACACCGGGGAGCTGTTTTTT	TRBJ2-2	.	.	TRBV7-9
CASSLGAGDGYTF	TGTGCCAGCAGCTTAGGGGCAGGGGATGGCTACACCTTC	TRBJ1-2	once	.	TRBV7-9
CASSPALAGGLYEQYF	TGTGCCAGCTCACCGGCACTAGCGGGGGGGCTCTACGAGCAGTACTTC	TRBJ2-7	.	TRBD2	TRBV18
CASSLLAGAQETQYF	TGTGCCAGCAGCTTACTAGCGGGCGCCCAAGAGACCCAGTACTTC	TRBJ2-5	.	TRBD2	TRBV11-2
CASSLETGASGNTIYF	TGCGCCAGCAGCTTAGAAACAGGGGCCTCTGGAAACACCATATATTTT	TRBJ1-3	.	TRBD1	TRBV5-1
CASSVGGSRNQPQHF	TGTGCCAGCAGTGTAGGGGGCTCGCGCAATCAGCCCCAGCATTTT	TRBJ1-5	.	TRBD1	TRBV28
CASSPGPSGQTKETQYF	TGTGCCAGCAGCCCCGGCCCTAGCGGCCAGACTAAAGAGACCCAGTACTTC	TRBJ2-5	.	TRBD2	TRBV7-3
CASSFNSKISTNEKLFF	TGTGCCAGTAGTTTTAACAGCAAGATTTCAACTAATGAAAAACTGTTTTTT	TRBJ1-4	.	.	TRBV19
CASPETGIPPYGYTF	TGTGCCAGCCCGGAGACAGGGATACCCCCCTATGGCTACACCTTC	TRBJ1-2	.	TRBD1	TRBV2
CASGGGLAGHNEQFF	TGTGCTAGTGGGGGGGGACTAGCGGGGCACAATGAGCAGTTCTTC	TRBJ2-1	.	TRBD2	TRBV12-5
CASSLMEASGNTIYF	TGTGCCAGCAGCTTAATGGAGGCTTCTGGAAACACCATATATTTT	TRBJ1-3	.	.	TRBV7-3
CASSPRQPRDTQYF	TGTGCCAGCTCACCGAGGCAGCCTCGGGATACGCAGTATTTT	TRBJ2-3	.	.	TRBV18
CASTMIVIGEQFF	TGTGCCAGCACCATGATCGTGATCGGTGAGCAGTTCTTC	TRBJ2-1	.	.	TRBV5-5
CASEISGGSADTQYF	TGTGCCAGCGAAATCTCAGGGGGCTCGGCAGATACGCAGTATTTT	TRBJ2-3	.	TRBD1	TRBV2
CASRKGNEGEKLFF	TGTGCCAGCAGGAAGGGCAACGAGGGCGAAAAACTGTTTTTT	TRBJ1-4	.	.	TRBV19
CASSTQGGGSSPLHF	TGTGCCAGCAGTACCCAAGGGGGGGGCAGCTCACCCCTCCACTTT	TRBJ1-6	.	.	TRBV6-5
CASSERVRGYTF	TGTGCCAGCAGTGAGAGGGTACGTGGCTACACCTTC	TRBJ1-2	.	.	TRBV5-6
CASSPGQSYEQYF	TGTGCCAGCAGCCCTGGACAGTCCTACGAGCAGTACTTC	TRBJ2-7	.	.	TRBV7-2
CASSGGETQYF	TGTGCCAGCAGCGGCGGGGAGACCCAGTACTTC	TRBJ2-5	.	.	TRBV5-4
CASSAGLFPYEQYF	TGTGCCAGCAGCGCGGGACTCTTCCCCTACGAGCAGTACTTC	TRBJ2-7	.	.	TRBV5-6
CASSALRGEEAFF	TGTGCCAGCAGTGCCCTTCGCGGTGAAGAAGCTTTCTTT	TRBJ1-1	once	.	TRBV6-1
CATKDRQGRTEAFF	TGTGCCACCAAGGACAGACAGGGTCGGACTGAAGCTTTCTTT	TRBJ1-1	.	TRBD1	TRBV19
CASSQKGLAGVYNEQFF	TGCGCCAGCAGCCAAAAAGGACTAGCGGGGGTTTACAATGAGCAGTTCTTC	TRBJ2-1	.	TRBD2	TRBV4-1
CASSLRGSSGANVLTF	TGTGCCAGCAGCTTACGAGGTAGCTCTGGGGCCAACGTCCTGACTTTC	TRBJ2-6	once	.	TRBV7-6
CASSFSGTADYGYTF	TGCGCCAGCAGCTTCTCCGGGACAGCCGACTATGGCTACACCTTC	TRBJ1-2	.	TRBD1	TRBV5-1
CASSTGTGGWNSPLHF	TGTGCCAGTAGTACCGGGACAGGAGGCTGGAATTCACCCCTCCACTTT	TRBJ1-6	.	TRBD1	TRBV19
CSVITGQGSQPQHF	TGCAGCGTGATAACGGGACAGGGGTCTCAGCCCCAGCATTTT	TRBJ1-5	few	TRBD1	TRBV29-1
CASSLLDRGLDTQYF	TGTGCCAGCAGTTTATTGGACAGGGGGCTAGATACGCAGTATTTT	TRBJ2-3	.	TRBD1	TRBV28
CASSQEGGLGETQYF	TGTGCCAGCAGCCAAGAAGGAGGATTGGGGGAGACCCAGTACTTC	TRBJ2-5	.	.	TRBV4-2
CASRRPGQKSMGGYTF	TGTGCCAGCAGGCGACCGGGACAGAAATCTATGGGAGGCTACACCTTC	TRBJ1-2	.	TRBD1	TRBV28